This T cell receptor (beta chain) is from a study of OX40 agonist ivuxolimab in advanced cancers. The CDR3 has 19 amino acids. Blood draws occurred at baseline, cycle 4 day 1, and cycle 7 day 1. Generated by immunoSEQ multiplex PCR, the TCRdb table keeps only in-frame clones and is missing some. The table has around 94,000 clones, under 95% seen once; the top ten hold around 0.76%. This receptor was identified in an adult with an advanced solid tumor such as melanoma, head and neck, liver or kidney cancer. The chain couples TRBV21-1 to TRBJ2-3; no check of the table's D call, TRBD1, against the DNA was made. TRBV21-1 is a listed pseudogene. The source was CD4+ or CD8+ T cells sorted from blood, collected in a trial of the OX40 agonist ivuxolimab. CDR3: CASSTLGQGVKTSTDTQYF. The CDR3 nucleotides read TGTGCCAGCAGCACATTAGGACAGGGGGTTAAAACTAGCACAGATACGCAGTATTTT.